The 8 T cell receptor beta chains in this list originate from one sample, sequenced in a study of blood T cell repertoires in COVID-19. Only in-frame clones appear in the TCRdb table, and some are missing; sequencing was by immunoSEQ multiplex PCR. The sample lists 150,000 to 200,000 clones, around 80% occurring once. Sample: peripheral blood. All receptors derive from a woman of 80 years or more with acute or convalescent COVID-19.

This chain uses TRBV6-6 with TRBJ1-1; D is perhaps TRBD1 (5 bases). Trimming left V 5 bases short and J 5 bases short, with 15 bases between. CDR3 size: 14 residues. The germline V gene encodes CDR1 MNHNY and CDR2 SVGAGI (reference sequence). CDR3 nucleotide sequence: TGTGCCAGCAGTGGGCAGGGCGATAGGACTGAAGCTTTCTTT. Its translation is CASSGQGDRTEAFF.

This clone was seen a handful of times. The J gene is TRBJ2-7, the V gene TRBV4-2, with 10 nucleotides matching TRBD2. Germline V gives CDR1 LGHNA, CDR2 YNFKEQ. The CDR3 spans 17 residues. With V trimmed by 3 bases and J by 0 bases, 8 bases remained unmatched. The CDR3 region is CASSQPSSGGFSYEQYF. DNA for the CDR3: TGTGCCAGCAGCCAGCCTTCTAGCGGGGGATTCTCCTACGAGCAGTACTTC.

The chain couples TRBV27 to TRBJ1-2; TRBD1 might be the D (6 bases). The CDR3 extends over 13 amino acids. V was shortened by 4 bases and J by 7 bases, with 13 bases between the two germline ends. Germline V lookup: CDR1 MNHEY, CDR2 SMNVEV (reference sequence). The DNA of the CDR3 is TGTGCCAGCAGTTCCCAGGGGTTGGGTGGCTACACCTTC. The encoded protein is CASSSQGLGGYTF.

V and J are TRBV20-1 and TRBJ2-7; 7 bases align to TRBD2. The CDR3 sequence is 14 residues long. V lost 3 bases and J lost 3; bases outside the gene matches: 8. Looked up from germline, CDR1 is DFQATT and CDR2 is SNEGSKA (reference sequence). The CDR3 protein is CSASAGGRFYEQYF. In DNA form, the CDR3 reads TGCAGTGCTAGTGCTGGCGGGAGATTCTACGAGCAGTACTTC.

This sequence joins TRBV28 and TRBJ2-7, with 7 bases lining up with TRBD1. After removal of 6 bases from V and 6 bases from J, the junction contained 14 bases not matched to a gene. CDR1 is MDHEN and CDR2 is SYDVKM in the germline V gene. CDR3 length equals 15 residues. CDR3 sequence (DNA): TGTGCCAGCAGGGCCCAGGGGGTAGGTCCTTCCGAGCAGTACTTC. Translating it yields CASRAQGVGPSEQYF.

V is TRBV10-3 and J is TRBJ2-3; D perhaps matches TRBD1 (5 bases). Per germline, CDR1 ENHRY and CDR2 SYGVKD. The CDR3 extends over 12 amino acids. Trimming shortened V by 3 bases and J by 8 bases, and 9 bases separated the two germline ends. CDR3 coding DNA: TGTGCCATCAGTGATGGGGCAGGTACGCAGTATTTT. Its translation: CAISDGAGTQYF.

The genes are TRBV18 and TRBJ2-5, with 15 bases lining up with TRBD2. V was clipped by 6 bases and J by 2 bases; unmatched bases: 1. Germline CDR1 reads KGHSH; CDR2 reads LQKENI. The CDR3 has 15 amino acids. CDR3 in DNA: TGTGCCAGCTCGGGACTAGCGGGGGGTCAAGAGACCCAGTACTTC. This translates into CASSGLAGGQETQYF.

This chain joins TRBV5-6 and TRBJ2-1, with D possibly being TRBD1 (7 bases). V was clipped by 2 bases and J by 6 bases, with 9 bases between them. The CDR3 is 13 residues long. CDR1 is SGHDT, CDR2 YYEEEE, per germline. The CDR3 DNA sequence: TGTGCCAGCAGCTTCCAGGGGGGCAATGAGCAGTTCTTC. This gives the protein CASSFQGGNEQFF.